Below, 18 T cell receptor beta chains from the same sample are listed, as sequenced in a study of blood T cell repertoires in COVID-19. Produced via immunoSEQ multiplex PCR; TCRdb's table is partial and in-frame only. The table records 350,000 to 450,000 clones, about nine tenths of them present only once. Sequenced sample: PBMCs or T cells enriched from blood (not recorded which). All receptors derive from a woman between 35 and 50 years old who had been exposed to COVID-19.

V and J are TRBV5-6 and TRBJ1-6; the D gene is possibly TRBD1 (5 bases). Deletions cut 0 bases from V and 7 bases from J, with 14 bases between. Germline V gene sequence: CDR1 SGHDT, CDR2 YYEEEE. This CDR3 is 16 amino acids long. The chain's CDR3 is CASSLGFQGNNSPLHF. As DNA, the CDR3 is TGTGCCAGCAGCTTGGGGTTCCAGGGCAACAATTCACCCCTCCACTTT.

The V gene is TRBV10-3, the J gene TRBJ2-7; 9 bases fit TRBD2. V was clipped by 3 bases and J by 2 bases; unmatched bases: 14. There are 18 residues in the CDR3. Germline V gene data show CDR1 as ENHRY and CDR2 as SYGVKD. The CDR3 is CAISDSGLASRPTYEQYF. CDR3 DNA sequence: TGTGCCATCAGTGATTCGGGACTAGCTAGCCGTCCAACCTACGAGCAGTACTTC.

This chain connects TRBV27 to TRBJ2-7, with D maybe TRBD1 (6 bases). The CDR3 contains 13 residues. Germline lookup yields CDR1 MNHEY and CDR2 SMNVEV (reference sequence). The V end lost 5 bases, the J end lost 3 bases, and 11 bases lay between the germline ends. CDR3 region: CASSPGQYYEQYF. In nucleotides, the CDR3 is TGTGCCAGCAGTCCCGGACAGTACTACGAGCAGTACTTC.

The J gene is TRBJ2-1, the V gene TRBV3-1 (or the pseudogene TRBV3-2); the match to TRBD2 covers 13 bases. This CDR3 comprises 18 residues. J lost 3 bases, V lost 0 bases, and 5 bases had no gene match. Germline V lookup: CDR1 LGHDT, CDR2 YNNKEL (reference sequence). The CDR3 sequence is CASSQELAGGLGYNEQFF. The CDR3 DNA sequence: TGTGCCAGCAGCCAAGAACTAGCGGGGGGGCTAGGCTACAATGAGCAGTTCTTC.

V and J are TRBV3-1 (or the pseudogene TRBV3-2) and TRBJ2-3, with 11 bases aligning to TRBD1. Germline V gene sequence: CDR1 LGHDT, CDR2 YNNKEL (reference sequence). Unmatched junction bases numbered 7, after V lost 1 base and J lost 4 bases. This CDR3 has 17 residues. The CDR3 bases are TGTGCCAGCAGCCAAGGATCCGGACAGGGGGCGTCAGATACGCAGTATTTT. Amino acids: CASSQGSGQGASDTQYF.

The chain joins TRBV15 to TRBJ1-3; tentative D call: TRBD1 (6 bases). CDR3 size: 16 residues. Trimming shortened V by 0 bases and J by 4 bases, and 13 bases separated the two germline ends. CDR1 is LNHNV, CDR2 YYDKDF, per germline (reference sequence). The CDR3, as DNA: TGTGCCACCAGCAGAGACAGGGGCTATGCGGGAAACACCATATATTTT. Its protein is CATSRDRGYAGNTIYF.

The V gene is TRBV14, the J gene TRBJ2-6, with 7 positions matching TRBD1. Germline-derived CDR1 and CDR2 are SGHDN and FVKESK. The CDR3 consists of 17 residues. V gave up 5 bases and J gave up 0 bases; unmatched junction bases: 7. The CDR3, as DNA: TGTGCCAGCAGCACAGACAGGGTTCTCTCTGGGGCCAACGTCCTGACTTTC. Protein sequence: CASSTDRVLSGANVLTF.

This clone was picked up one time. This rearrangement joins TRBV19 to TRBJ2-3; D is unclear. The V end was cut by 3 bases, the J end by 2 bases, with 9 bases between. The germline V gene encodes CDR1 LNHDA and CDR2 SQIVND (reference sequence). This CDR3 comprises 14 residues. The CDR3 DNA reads TGTGCCAGTAGTATCCCGAGCCTCACAGATACGCAGTATTTT. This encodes CASSIPSLTDTQYF.

The CDR3 DNA follows: TGTGCCAGCAGCTTAGAGATTACGAGAGACAGGGGATCTTGGGCTGGCTACACCTTC. It yields the protein CASSLEITRDRGSWAGYTF. V and J are TRBV7-9 and TRBJ1-2; 8 bases are a match to TRBD1. Germline CDR1 and CDR2: SEHNR and FQNEAQ (reference sequence). The V gene end was trimmed by 1 base and the J gene end by 7 bases; junction bases not matched to a gene: 20. The CDR3 is made up of 19 amino acids.

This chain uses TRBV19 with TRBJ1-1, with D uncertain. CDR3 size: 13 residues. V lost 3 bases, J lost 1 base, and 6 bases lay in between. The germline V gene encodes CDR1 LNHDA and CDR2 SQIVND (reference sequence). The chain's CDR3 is CASSINTNTEAFF. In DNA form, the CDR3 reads TGTGCCAGTAGTATCAACACGAACACTGAAGCTTTCTTT.

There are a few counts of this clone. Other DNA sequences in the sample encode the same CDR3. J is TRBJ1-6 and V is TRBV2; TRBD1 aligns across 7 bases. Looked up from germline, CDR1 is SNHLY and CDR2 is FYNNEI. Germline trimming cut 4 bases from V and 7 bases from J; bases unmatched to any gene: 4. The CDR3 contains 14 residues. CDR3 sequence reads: CASSGTGANSPLHF. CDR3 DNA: TGTGCCAGCAGTGGAACAGGGGCGAATTCACCCCTCCACTTT.

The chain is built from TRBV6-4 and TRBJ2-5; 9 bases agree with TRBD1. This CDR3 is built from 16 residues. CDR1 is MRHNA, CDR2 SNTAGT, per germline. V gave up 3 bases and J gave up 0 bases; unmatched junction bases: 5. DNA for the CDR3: TGTGCCAGCAGTGATCGGGACAGGGAGGACCAAGAGACCCAGTACTTC. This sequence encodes CASSDRDREDQETQYF.

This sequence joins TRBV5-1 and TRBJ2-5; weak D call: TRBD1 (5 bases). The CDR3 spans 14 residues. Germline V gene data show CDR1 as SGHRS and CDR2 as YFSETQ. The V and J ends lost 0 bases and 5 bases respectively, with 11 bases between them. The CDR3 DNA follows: TGCGCCAGCAGCTTGGACAGGCTGGATGAGACCCAGTACTTC. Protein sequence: CASSLDRLDETQYF.

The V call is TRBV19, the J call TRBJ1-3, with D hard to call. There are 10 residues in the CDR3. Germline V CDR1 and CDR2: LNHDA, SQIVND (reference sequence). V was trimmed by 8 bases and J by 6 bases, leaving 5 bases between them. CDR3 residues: CASGANTIYF. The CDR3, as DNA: TGTGCCAGTGGAGCAAACACCATATATTTT.

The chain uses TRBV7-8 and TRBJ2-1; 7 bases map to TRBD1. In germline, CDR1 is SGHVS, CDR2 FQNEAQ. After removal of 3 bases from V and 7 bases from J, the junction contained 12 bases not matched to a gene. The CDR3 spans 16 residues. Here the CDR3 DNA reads TGTGCCAGCAGCTTTCGGACAGGAATCATGATAAATGAGCAGTTCTTC. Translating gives CASSFRTGIMINEQFF.

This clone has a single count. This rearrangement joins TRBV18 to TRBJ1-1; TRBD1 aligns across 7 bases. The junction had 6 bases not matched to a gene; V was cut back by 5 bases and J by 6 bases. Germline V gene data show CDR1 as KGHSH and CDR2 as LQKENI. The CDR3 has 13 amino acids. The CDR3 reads CASSRTGGPEAFF. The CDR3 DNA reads TGTGCCAGCTCAAGGACAGGTGGACCTGAAGCTTTCTTT.

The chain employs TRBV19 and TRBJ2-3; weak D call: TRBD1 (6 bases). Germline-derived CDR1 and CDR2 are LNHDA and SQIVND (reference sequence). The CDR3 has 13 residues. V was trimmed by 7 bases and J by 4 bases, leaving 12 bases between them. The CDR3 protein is CASTGQFADTQYF. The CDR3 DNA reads TGTGCCAGTACCGGACAGTTCGCAGATACGCAGTATTTT. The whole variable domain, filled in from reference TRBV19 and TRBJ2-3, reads DGGITQSPKYLFRKEGQNVTLSCEQNLNHDAMYWYRQDPGQGLRLIYYSQIVNDFQKGDIAEGYSVSREKKESFPLTVTSAQKNPTAFYLCASTGQFADTQYFGPGTRLTVL.

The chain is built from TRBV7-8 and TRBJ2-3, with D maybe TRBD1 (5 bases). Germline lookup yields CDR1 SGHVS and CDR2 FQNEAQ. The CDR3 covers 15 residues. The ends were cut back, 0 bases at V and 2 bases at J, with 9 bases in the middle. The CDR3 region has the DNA TGTGCCAGCAGCTTAGCGACAGCACACACAGATACGCAGTATTTT. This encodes CASSLATAHTDTQYF.